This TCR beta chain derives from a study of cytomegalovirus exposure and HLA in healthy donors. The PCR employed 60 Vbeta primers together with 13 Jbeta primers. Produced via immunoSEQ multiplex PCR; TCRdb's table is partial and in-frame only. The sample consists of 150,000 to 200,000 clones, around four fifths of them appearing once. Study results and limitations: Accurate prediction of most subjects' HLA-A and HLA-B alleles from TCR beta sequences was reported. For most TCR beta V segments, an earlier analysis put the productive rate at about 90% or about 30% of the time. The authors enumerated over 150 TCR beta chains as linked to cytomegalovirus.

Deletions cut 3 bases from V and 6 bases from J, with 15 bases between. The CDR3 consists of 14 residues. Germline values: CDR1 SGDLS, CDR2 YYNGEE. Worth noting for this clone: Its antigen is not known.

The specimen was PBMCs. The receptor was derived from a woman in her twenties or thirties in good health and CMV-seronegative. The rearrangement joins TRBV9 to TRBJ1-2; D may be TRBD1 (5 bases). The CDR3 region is CASSAVTAHNGYTF. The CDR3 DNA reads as TGTGCCAGCAGCGCAGTGACAGCTCATAATGGCTACACCTTC.